Below, 19 T cell receptor beta chains from the same sample are listed, as sequenced in a study of T cells in Graves' hyperthyroidism and ophthalmopathy (dated by TCRdb to the late 2010s). The library was built by means of multiplex PCR. The sequencing machine was an Illumina HiSeq 2000. Amplification of TCR beta CDR3 regions was carried out from RNA transcripts. For the first round of RT-PCR on the TCR CDR3, the HTBI primer set was used together with the Qiagen OneStep RT-PCR kit. TCRdb ran its own pipeline on the public reads, namely fastp trimming at Q25 and MiXCR clone calling, and kept in-frame beta chains. Identical CDR3 protein sequences are pooled into one entry, listed with their most common genes and DNA. The sample table shows some 550,000 distinct CDR3 sequences, and roughly 15% are seen once. Together, the top ten hold less than 3.5% of the sample. The specimen sequenced was blood. These receptor sequences come from a woman between 35 and 50 years old with Graves' ophthalmopathy.

This clonotype was found many times. V and J are TRBV3-1 and TRBJ1-2; 7 nucleotides line up with TRBD1. J lost 4 bases, V lost 2 bases, and 7 bases had no gene match. The CDR3 spans 15 residues. Germline V gives CDR1 LGHDT, CDR2 YNNKEL (reference sequence). The CDR3 loop reads CASSQSERDSYGYTF. DNA of the CDR3: TGTGCCAGCAGCCAATCAGAAAGGGACAGCTATGGCTACACCTTC.

This clonotype has at least ten counts. This sequence joins TRBV20-1 and TRBJ1-5; D is perhaps TRBD1 (5 bases). Germline CDR1 DFQATT, CDR2 SNEGSKA (reference sequence). The CDR3 covers 14 residues. The germline V and J ends were trimmed by 3 bases and 1 base, with 10 bases remaining between them. The CDR3 region has the DNA TGCAGTGCTAGTTGGGGGGGAAGCAATCAGCCCCAGCATTTT. Translation gives CSASWGGSNQPQHF.

This clonotype has a count of ten or more. The V and J genes are TRBV11-2 and TRBJ1-1; D remains unclear. V gave up 9 bases and J gave up 1 base, with 12 bases separating them. This CDR3 spans 13 amino acids. CDR1 is SGHAT and CDR2 is FQNNGV in the germline V gene. CDR3 protein: CASKKGQNTEAFF. As DNA, the CDR3 is TGTGCCAGTAAAAAAGGGCAGAACACTGAAGCTTTCTTT.

This clonotype was counted ten times or more. The gene calls are TRBV30 and TRBJ1-1; D perhaps matches TRBD1 (6 bases). Germline V lookup: CDR1 GTSNPN, CDR2 SVGIG (reference sequence). This CDR3 comprises 13 residues. The V and J ends lost 4 bases and 1 base respectively, with 10 bases between them. For the CDR3, the DNA is TGTGCCTGGACCAACAGGGCGAACACTGAAGCTTTCTTT. This encodes CAWTNRANTEAFF.

This clonotype was counted between two and nine times. CDR3 in DNA: TGTGCCAGCAGCCGAGGACAGGAATATCAGCCCCAGCATTTT. Its translation is CASSRGQEYQPQHF. The rearrangement joins TRBV28 to TRBJ1-5; 7 nucleotides line up with TRBD1. The junction had 7 bases not matched to a gene; V was cut back by 6 bases and J by 5 bases. Per the germline V gene, CDR1 is MDHEN and CDR2 is SYDVKM. The CDR3 runs to 14 residues.

Written as DNA, the CDR3 is TGTGCCAGCAGCAGGGACATACTTAGCAATCAGCCCCAGCATTTT. Translating it yields CASSRDILSNQPQHF. The J gene is TRBJ1-5, the V gene TRBV7-2; the D gene is possibly TRBD1 (6 bases). Trimming shortened V by 5 bases and J by 0 bases, and 11 bases separated the two germline ends. The CDR3 runs to 15 residues. Germline V gene lookup returns CDR1 SGHTA and CDR2 FQGNSA.

This clonotype appeared many times. The chain has TRBV5-1 and TRBJ2-7, with D tentatively TRBD1 (6 bases). The V gene lost 0 bases and the J gene lost 2 bases, with 12 bases spanning the gap. CDR3 size: 15 residues. CDR1 is SGHRS, CDR2 YFSETQ, per germline. The CDR3 DNA reads TGCGCCAGCAGCTTGGCCGGGACATCAGCCTACGAGCAGTACTTC. Amino acid sequence: CASSLAGTSAYEQYF.

V is TRBV4-1 and J is TRBJ1-2; the D gene is possibly TRBD1 (6 bases). There are 16 residues in the CDR3. V was cut by 0 bases and J by 1 base, with 12 bases left in between. Germline V gene data show CDR1 as MGHRA and CDR2 as YSYEKL. The CDR3 DNA sequence: TGCGCCAGCAGCCAAGAGCGCAGGGGTTATAACTATGGCTACACCTTC. It encodes CASSQERRGYNYGYTF.

This clonotype was counted only a few times. The V call is TRBV15, the J call TRBJ2-3; maybe TRBD1 (5 bases). The CDR3 is 13 amino acids. CDR1 is LNHNV and CDR2 is YYDKDF in the germline V gene (reference sequence). V was pared by 5 bases and J by 6 bases, with 12 bases between. The chain's CDR3 is CATSEPRADTQYF. CDR3 bases: TGTGCCACCAGCGAACCCAGGGCCGATACGCAGTATTTT.

This clonotype was seen many times. J is TRBJ2-1 and V is TRBV12-3 or TRBV12-4; 8 bases agree with TRBD2. The CDR3 consists of 15 residues. J was trimmed by 7 bases and V by 6 bases; bases with no gene match: 11. The CDR3 sequence: CASSPRAGAGNEQFF. The CDR3 region has the DNA TGTGCCAGCAGCCCCCGAGCGGGAGCGGGGAATGAGCAGTTCTTC.

The chain uses TRBV5-1 and TRBJ2-7, with 10 positions matching TRBD2. The CDR3 spans 14 residues. Germline CDR1 is SGHRS and CDR2 is YFSETQ. V lost 4 bases to trimming and J lost 7 bases; unmatched junction nucleotides: 8. CDR3 in amino acids: CASSLGPAGGEQYF. The CDR3 bases are TGCGCCAGCAGCCTGGGACCAGCGGGAGGGGAGCAGTACTTC.

This clonotype was detected ten times or more. This chain links TRBV3-1 with TRBJ1-1; D gene ambiguous. The CDR3 is 15 residues long. Trimming took off 2 bases at V and 1 base at J, with 11 bases between the two ends. CDR1 and CDR2 (germline): LGHDT, YNNKEL (reference sequence). The CDR3 DNA reads TGTGCCAGCAGCCAAATGGGGAAGTCGAACACTGAAGCTTTCTTT. Its protein is CASSQMGKSNTEAFF.

The chain is built from TRBV12-3 or TRBV12-4 and TRBJ2-3; D is undetermined. Trimming left V 7 bases short and J 6 bases short, with 8 bases between. The CDR3 spans 11 residues. The CDR3 DNA follows: TGTGCCAGCACCCAGGCGGATACGCAGTATTTT. Its protein product is CASTQADTQYF.

V and J are TRBV6-1 and TRBJ2-3, with D unclear. The CDR3 covers 15 residues. Germline V gives CDR1 MNHNS, CDR2 SASEGT. The V end was cut by 6 bases, the J end by 2 bases, with 15 bases between. The CDR3 spells CASRELNLLTDTQYF. The CDR3 bases are TGTGCCAGCAGGGAACTGAACCTGCTCACAGATACGCAGTATTTT.

This clonotype was seen a handful of times. The chain has TRBV10-3 and TRBJ1-1, with D possibly TRBD1 on 5 matching bases. Germline V gene sequence: CDR1 ENHRY, CDR2 SYGVKD. The V end was cut by 10 bases, the J end by 0 bases, with 15 bases between. CDR3 size: 14 residues. As DNA, the CDR3 is TGTGCCACGGGCCATGGGGACCTGAACACTGAAGCTTTCTTT. This translates into CATGHGDLNTEAFF.

This clonotype was seen many times. The chain links TRBV3-1 to TRBJ2-5, with D possibly being TRBD2 (6 bases). Trimming stripped 6 bases from V and 0 bases from J, with 11 bases between. This CDR3 is 14 amino acids long. CDR1 is LGHDT, CDR2 YNNKEL, per germline (reference sequence). The CDR3 here is CASSHGTHQETQYF. The CDR3, as DNA: TGTGCCAGCAGTCACGGGACTCACCAAGAGACCCAGTACTTC.

Ten or more counts support this clonotype. The chain is built from TRBV20-1 and TRBJ2-7; no reliable D call. V gave up 3 bases and J gave up 2 bases, with 17 bases separating them. CDR1 and CDR2 (germline): DFQATT, SNEGSKA (reference sequence). This CDR3 is built from 15 residues. CDR3 region: CSARYPKLNPYEQYF. The CDR3 coding sequence is TGCAGTGCTAGGTACCCTAAACTGAACCCCTACGAGCAGTACTTC.

This clonotype has at least ten counts. The chain joins TRBV3-1 to TRBJ2-7; D ambiguous. This CDR3 contains 12 residues. The germline V and J ends were trimmed by 3 bases and 4 bases, with 7 bases remaining between them. Germline V lookup: CDR1 LGHDT, CDR2 YNNKEL (reference sequence). DNA of the CDR3: TGTGCCAGCAGCCATGGCAGATACGAGCAGTACTTC. Translation gives CASSHGRYEQYF.

As regards this clonotype: Since a much larger clone is just one base distant, this may be a read error. DNA of the CDR3: TGTGCCTGGAGTTCCCAGGCTTGGGATATTTCACCCCTCCACTTT. Protein product: CAWSSQAWDISPLHF. The V gene is TRBV30, the J gene TRBJ1-6; D unresolved. V lost 2 bases, J lost 9 bases, and 17 bases lay in between. The CDR3 runs to 15 residues. Per germline, CDR1 GTSNPN and CDR2 SVGIG (reference sequence). Based on the CDR3 plus reference TRBV30 and TRBJ1-6, the full variable domain is SQTIHQWPATLVQPVGSPLSLECTVEGTSNPNLYWYRQAAGRGLQLLFYSVGIGQISSEVPQNLSASRPQDRQFILSSKKLLLSDSGFYLCAWSSQAWDISPLHFGNGTRLTVT.